This T cell receptor beta chain was found in a study of graft-versus-host responses after intestinal transplantation. Study-wide background: Multivisceral, liver-intestinal, or isolated intestinal transplants were performed in recipients. Study results and caveats: Recipient marrow held GvH clones, some first seen in ileum or blood.

TCRdb keeps only in-frame clones here, not all; method: immunoSEQ multiplex PCR. Among around 20,000 clones listed, about half were seen once. Responders (roughly 200,000, CFSE-labeled) met roughly 200,000 stimulators that were irradiated and violet-dye-labeled. Both CD3+CD4+ and CD3+CD8+ responders that were proliferating and CFSE-low underwent sorting after the reaction. In germline, CDR1 is KGHSH, CDR2 LQKENI. The CDR3 runs to 16 residues. Trimming pared 3 bases from V and 0 bases from J, leaving 14 bases between. This clone was seen only a few times. This clonotype originated in a human patient who received an intestinal transplant. This specimen was alloreactive CD4+ T cells from a mixed lymphocyte reaction culture, taken before intestinal transplant. The subset is: CFSE-low proliferating T cells sorted from roughly six-day pre-transplant mixed lymphocyte reaction (GvH or HvG direction). The chain carries TRBV18 and TRBJ1-2; D ambiguous. CDR3 sequence: CASSPLMGSPNYGYTF. In DNA form, the CDR3 reads TGTGCCAGCTCACCTCTGATGGGGAGCCCTAACTATGGCTACACCTTC.